This is a list of T cell receptor beta chains from one sample in a study of cytomegalovirus exposure and HLA in healthy donors. Libraries were prepared by immunoSEQ multiplex PCR; TCRdb keeps only in-frame clonotypes and omits some of them. This sample yields about 130,000 clones, of which approximately 80% are seen a single time; roughly 1.9% belongs to the top ten. Sequencing was performed on PBMCs. Source of these receptors: a woman aged 40 to 49 in good health and CMV-seronegative. The CDR3 runs from the conserved cysteine through the conserved F or W. Fields, in order: D gene, V gene, J gene, clone size, CDR3 protein, CDR3 DNA. A D gene is named only where the DNA matches it firmly. The listing skips clone size in some rows; elsewhere it reads once, few, many or a size class.

D: .
V: TRBV27
J: TRBJ2-2
size: .
CDR3: CASSHHRAQNTGELFF
DNA: TGTGCCAGCAGTCATCACAGGGCTCAGAACACCGGGGAGCTGTTTTTT

D: TRBD1
V: TRBV28
J: TRBJ1-2
size: .
CDR3: CASSLSLRGQGRGYTF
DNA: TGTGCCAGCAGTTTATCGCTGCGTGGACAGGGTAGGGGCTACACCTTC

D: .
V: TRBV27
J: TRBJ1-1
size: few
CDR3: CASSLLKNTEAFF
DNA: TGTGCCAGCAGTTTATTAAAGAACACTGAAGCTTTCTTT

D: .
V: TRBV5-1
J: TRBJ1-5
size: once
CDR3: CASSLGDSGAEPQHF
DNA: TGCGCCAGCAGCTTGGGGGACTCCGGAGCGGAGCCCCAGCATTTT

D: .
V: TRBV5-1
J: TRBJ2-3
size: .
CDR3: CATSSARGRTDTQYF
DNA: TGCGCCACCTCCTCGGCGCGGGGGCGCACAGATACGCAGTATTTT

D: .
V: TRBV11-3
J: TRBJ1-1
size: .
CDR3: CASSATGNTEAFF
DNA: TGTGCCAGCAGCGCGACAGGGAACACTGAAGCTTTCTTT

D: TRBD1
V: TRBV27
J: TRBJ1-2
size: .
CDR3: CASSPQTGFGYTF
DNA: TGTGCCAGCAGTCCCCAGACAGGGTTTGGCTACACCTTC

D: .
V: TRBV28
J: TRBJ1-6
size: .
CDR3: CASSFLEVSGSPLHF
DNA: TGTGCCAGCAGTTTTCTTGAAGTCTCGGGTTCACCCCTCCACTTT

D: .
V: TRBV27
J: TRBJ2-7
size: .
CDR3: CASSLGHSLGEQYF
DNA: TGTGCCAGCAGTTTAGGACACTCCCTAGGGGAGCAGTACTTC

D: TRBD1
V: TRBV28
J: TRBJ1-6
size: .
CDR3: CASRSTGLNSPLHF
DNA: TGTGCCAGCAGGTCGACAGGGCTAAATTCACCCCTCCACTTT

D: .
V: TRBV21-1
J: TRBJ2-5
size: .
CDR3: CASSKGRDKGETQYF
DNA: TGTGCCAGCAGCAAAGGTAGGGACAAGGGGGAGACCCAGTACTTC

D: TRBD2
V: TRBV7-8
J: TRBJ2-3
size: .
CDR3: CASSRLAGGVDTQYF
DNA: TGTGCCAGCAGCCGTCTAGCGGGGGGGGTAGATACGCAGTATTTT

D: .
V: TRBV19
J: TRBJ1-4
size: .
CDR3: CASMERRDNEKLFF
DNA: TGTGCCAGTATGGAGAGGAGAGATAATGAAAAACTGTTTTTT

D: TRBD1
V: TRBV27
J: TRBJ1-1
size: .
CDR3: CASSRRDRGWNTEAFF
DNA: TGTGCCAGCAGTCGCCGGGACAGGGGTTGGAACACTGAAGCTTTCTTT

D: TRBD2
V: TRBV6-5
J: TRBJ2-7
size: .
CDR3: CASSPSASGSYEQYF
DNA: TGTGCCAGCAGCCCCTCGGCTAGCGGGAGCTACGAGCAGTACTTC

D: .
V: TRBV28
J: TRBJ2-2
size: .
CDR3: CASSRGSYGELFF
DNA: TGTGCCAGCAGCCGGGGTTCATACGGGGAGCTGTTTTTT

D: TRBD2
V: TRBV4-1
J: TRBJ2-1
size: .
CDR3: CASSQDPGGGAHNEQFF
DNA: TGCGCCAGCAGCCAAGATCCGGGCGGGGGGGCGCACAATGAGCAGTTCTTC

D: .
V: TRBV7-9
J: TRBJ2-2
size: .
CDR3: CASRQGAGELFF
DNA: TGTGCCAGCAGACAGGGAGCCGGGGAGCTGTTTTTT

D: .
V: TRBV28
J: TRBJ1-2
size: .
CDR3: CASSPFDREGNGYGYTF
DNA: TGTGCCAGCAGCCCCTTCGACCGGGAGGGGAATGGCTATGGCTACACCTTC

D: TRBD1
V: TRBV28
J: TRBJ1-2
size: once
CDR3: CASSLSGTGGWGYGYTF
DNA: TGTGCCAGCAGTTTATCCGGGACAGGCGGTTGGGGGTATGGCTACACCTTC

D: TRBD1
V: TRBV18
J: TRBJ2-1
size: few
CDR3: CASSTRTGGNEQFF
DNA: TGTGCCAGCTCAACCAGGACAGGGGGGAATGAGCAGTTCTTC

D: TRBD2
V: TRBV9
J: TRBJ2-6
size: .
CDR3: CASSTGLAGRGANVLTF
DNA: TGTGCCAGCAGCACGGGACTAGCGGGGAGGGGGGCCAACGTCCTGACTTTC

D: TRBD1
V: TRBV5-1
J: TRBJ2-1
size: .
CDR3: CASSWGTGSYNEQFF
DNA: TGCGCCAGCAGCTGGGGGACAGGGTCCTACAATGAGCAGTTCTTC

D: TRBD2
V: TRBV9
J: TRBJ2-1
size: .
CDR3: CASTTSLAGDNEQFF
DNA: TGTGCCAGCACCACCAGTCTAGCGGGAGATAATGAGCAGTTCTTC

D: .
V: TRBV19
J: TRBJ1-5
size: .
CDR3: CASSAQATGFQPQHF
DNA: TGTGCCAGTAGTGCCCAGGCTACAGGGTTTCAGCCCCAGCATTTT

D: TRBD1
V: TRBV27
J: TRBJ1-2
size: .
CDR3: CASSFAGGNGYTF
DNA: TGTGCCAGCAGTTTTGCAGGGGGGAATGGCTACACCTTC

D: TRBD2
V: TRBV29-1
J: TRBJ2-5
size: .
CDR3: CSAIAGGETQYF
DNA: TGCAGCGCCATAGCGGGGGGAGAGACCCAGTACTTC

D: TRBD2
V: TRBV2
J: TRBJ2-7
size: .
CDR3: CASMGSGSWEQYF
DNA: TGTGCCAGCATGGGTAGCGGGAGTTGGGAGCAGTACTTC

D: .
V: TRBV19
J: TRBJ2-5
size: .
CDR3: CASSDGQFGFDETQYF
DNA: TGTGCCAGTAGTGATGGACAGTTCGGGTTCGACGAGACCCAGTACTTC

D: .
V: TRBV28
J: TRBJ1-4
size: .
CDR3: CASSLQSEKLFF
DNA: TGTGCCAGCAGTTTACAGTCGGAAAAACTGTTTTTT

D: TRBD1
V: TRBV2
J: TRBJ1-2
size: .
CDR3: CASSGGDRAVGGYTF
DNA: TGTGCCAGCAGTGGGGGGGACAGGGCAGTTGGAGGCTACACCTTC

D: .
V: TRBV28
J: TRBJ2-2
size: .
CDR3: CASSSSGELFF
DNA: TGTGCCAGCAGTTCTAGCGGGGAGCTGTTTTTT

D: .
V: TRBV15
J: TRBJ2-7
size: .
CDR3: CATSRDRSEQYF
DNA: TGTGCCACCAGCAGAGATCGGAGTGAGCAGTACTTC

D: .
V: TRBV28
J: TRBJ1-4
size: .
CDR3: CASSLRAGGREKLFF
DNA: TGTGCCAGCAGTTTAAGAGCAGGAGGCAGGGAAAAACTGTTTTTT

D: .
V: TRBV28
J: TRBJ1-2
size: few
CDR3: CASTLTGVGYTF
DNA: TGTGCCAGCACCCTCACGGGGGTCGGCTACACCTTC

D: .
V: TRBV29-1
J: TRBJ2-3
size: .
CDR3: CSAGRGGFADTQYF
DNA: TGCAGCGCCGGAAGGGGGGGCTTTGCAGATACGCAGTATTTT

D: .
V: TRBV5-6
J: TRBJ2-6
size: .
CDR3: CASIPAGANGLTF
DNA: TGTGCCAGCATCCCCGCTGGGGCCAACGGCCTGACTTTC

D: .
V: TRBV9
J: TRBJ1-5
size: once
CDR3: CASSKGVSNQPQHF
DNA: TGTGCCAGCAGCAAGGGGGTTAGCAATCAGCCCCAGCATTTT

D: TRBD1
V: TRBV13
J: TRBJ1-2
size: .
CDR3: CASSLGMRDRERNYGYTF
DNA: TGTGCCAGCAGCTTAGGCATGCGGGACAGGGAACGTAACTATGGCTACACCTTC

D: TRBD1
V: TRBV7-2
J: TRBJ2-7
size: .
CDR3: CASSLETGGGEQYF
DNA: TGTGCCAGCAGCCTGGAGACAGGGGGTGGCGAGCAGTACTTC

D: TRBD1
V: TRBV11-2
J: TRBJ2-7
size: .
CDR3: CASSPARDRGFYEQYF
DNA: TGTGCCAGCAGCCCAGCCCGGGACAGGGGTTTTTACGAGCAGTACTTC

D: TRBD1
V: TRBV7-9
J: TRBJ1-1
size: few
CDR3: CASSPRDSEAFF
DNA: TGTGCCAGCAGCCCCAGGGACAGCGAAGCTTTCTTT

D: .
V: TRBV7-9
J: TRBJ1-1
size: .
CDR3: CASSFPGGSTTEAFF
DNA: TGTGCCAGCAGCTTCCCGGGAGGGTCTACCACTGAAGCTTTCTTT

D: TRBD1
V: TRBV2
J: TRBJ1-5
size: .
CDR3: CASSPKSGGAGQPQHF
DNA: TGTGCCAGCAGTCCGAAATCAGGGGGCGCAGGACAGCCCCAGCATTTT

D: .
V: TRBV5-4
J: TRBJ2-1
size: .
CDR3: CASSLKSHNEQFF
DNA: TGTGCCAGCAGCTTAAAGAGCCACAATGAGCAGTTCTTC

D: .
V: TRBV27
J: TRBJ1-2
size: .
CDR3: CASSLSPGEVHYGYTF
DNA: TGTGCCAGCAGTTTATCCCCAGGGGAAGTGCACTATGGCTACACCTTC

D: .
V: TRBV6-1
J: TRBJ1-2
size: .
CDR3: CASSEVPPRAFSYTF
DNA: TGTGCCAGCAGTGAAGTTCCCCCTAGAGCGTTTAGCTACACCTTC

D: .
V: TRBV9
J: TRBJ1-6
size: few
CDR3: CASSVGPSGRDINSPLHF
DNA: TGTGCCAGCAGCGTAGGGCCCTCAGGGCGGGATATCAATTCACCCCTCCACTTT

D: .
V: TRBV9
J: TRBJ2-1
size: .
CDR3: CASSADWPNEQFF
DNA: TGTGCCAGCAGCGCGGACTGGCCGAATGAGCAGTTCTTC

D: TRBD2
V: TRBV14
J: TRBJ2-4
size: .
CDR3: CASSQESAGVENSQYF
DNA: TGTGCCAGCAGCCAAGAATCAGCGGGAGTTGAAAACAGTCAGTACTTC

D: .
V: TRBV28
J: TRBJ1-2
size: .
CDR3: CASSLLTGRGYTF
DNA: TGTGCCAGCAGTTTACTCACAGGACGTGGCTACACCTTC

D: TRBD1
V: TRBV7-8
J: TRBJ2-4
size: .
CDR3: CASSLTGTGGPRAKNIQYF
DNA: TGTGCCAGCAGCCTAACCGGGACAGGGGGTCCCCGAGCCAAAAACATTCAGTACTTC

D: .
V: TRBV19
J: TRBJ1-5
size: .
CDR3: CASSIGGGRPNQPQHF
DNA: TGTGCCAGTAGTATAGGAGGCGGAAGACCAAATCAGCCCCAGCATTTT

D: TRBD1
V: TRBV6-1
J: TRBJ2-4
size: .
CDR3: CASSEPGQGVNLAKNIQYF
DNA: TGTGCCAGCAGTGAGCCGGGACAGGGGGTTAATCTAGCCAAAAACATTCAGTACTTC

D: .
V: TRBV27
J: TRBJ2-7
size: .
CDR3: CASNPSGGPTYEQYF
DNA: TGTGCCAGCAATCCTTCCGGGGGTCCGACCTACGAGCAGTACTTC